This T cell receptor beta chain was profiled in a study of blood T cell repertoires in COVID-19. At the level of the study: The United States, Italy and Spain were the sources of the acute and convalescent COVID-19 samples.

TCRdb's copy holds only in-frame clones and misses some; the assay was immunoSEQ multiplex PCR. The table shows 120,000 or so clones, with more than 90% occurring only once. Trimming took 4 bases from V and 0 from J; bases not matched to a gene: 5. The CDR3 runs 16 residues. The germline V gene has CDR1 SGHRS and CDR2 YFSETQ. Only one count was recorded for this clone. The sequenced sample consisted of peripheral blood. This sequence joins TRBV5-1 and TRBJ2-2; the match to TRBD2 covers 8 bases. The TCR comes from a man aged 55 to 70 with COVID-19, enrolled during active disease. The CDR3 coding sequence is TGCGCCAGCAGCCTAAGGACTAGCTCGAACACCGGGGAGCTGTTTTTT. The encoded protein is CASSLRTSSNTGELFF.